This note documents a single T cell receptor (beta chain) sequence. What it binds is unknown. TCRdb's copy holds only in-frame clones and misses some; the assay was immunoSEQ multiplex PCR. The sample shows around 150,000 clones, 88% of them seen only once. The sample is drawn from a study of T cell responses to AZD1222 COVID-19 vaccine. The CDR3 runs to 13 residues. Per the germline V gene, CDR1 is SEHNR and CDR2 is FQNEAQ (reference sequence). V was clipped by 1 base and J by 12 bases, with 13 bases between them. Overall study results and limits: In a largely white British group with more females than males, clonal diversity was possibly underestimated. Nearly half of the spike-specific TCRs reportedly recognize variant regions that carry no mutations.

Specimen: peripheral blood, collected 28 days after the second AZD1222 dose. This chain links TRBV7-9 with TRBJ1-5; a weak D match, TRBD1 (6 bases). This receptor was taken from an adult who received the AZD1222 COVID-19 vaccine. This CDR3 is CASSLGGAIYQHF. For the CDR3, the DNA is TGTGCCAGCAGCTTAGGGGGGGCGATTTACCAGCATTTT.